This TCR beta chain emerged from a study of T-cell memory formation after mild COVID-19. Points on this clonotype: No antigen is known for it.

The trim removed 3 bases at V and 6 bases at J, leaving 7 bases unmatched. This CDR3 is built from 14 residues. CDR1 is SEHNR, CDR2 FQNEAQ, per germline (reference sequence). TCRdb independently ran MiXCR on the 5' RACE reads; one entry per CDR3 protein. The sample includes a few hundred thousand distinct CDR3 sequences, roughly 8.2% of them seen just once. Study findings and constraints: Day 15 to 85 contractors were CD4/CD8 balanced; later expanders leaned CD4+.

Source material: PBMCs or a T cell subset sorted from them (not recorded which). V and J are TRBV7-9 and TRBJ1-2, with TRBD1 matching 7 bases. This receptor was identified in a man aged 18 to 30 who had mild COVID-19 (a few samples of this study predate the infection). Cell type and time point are not known. In DNA, the CDR3 is TGTGCCAGCAGCTTTACCGGGGACAGCGATGGCTACACCTTC. Protein sequence: CASSFTGDSDGYTF. Full variable domain (remainder filled in from reference TRBV7-9 and TRBJ1-2): DTGVSQNPRHKITKRGQNVTFRCDPISEHNRLYWYRQTLGQGPEFLTYFQNEAQLEKSRLLSDRFSAERPKGSFSTLEIQRTEQGDSAMYLCASSFTGDSDGYTFGSGTRLTVV.